The clone carrying this TCR beta chain was observed a few times. The target antigen is unknown. Between the trimmed V and J ends, which lost 0 bases and 5 bases, there was a span of 6 bases. This CDR3 contains 12 residues. The germline CDR1 and CDR2 sequences are SGHRS and YFSETQ. This sample is drawn from a study of beta chain features in type 1 diabetes. General study findings and limits: Researchers report that Type 1 diabetes patients had moderately but significantly shorter TCRB CDR3s across all four CD4+ subsets.

Expressed TCRB transcripts were sequenced, since all the RNA that had been isolated was reverse transcribed. Average reads for naive, central memory and regulatory T cell samples were some 3.9 million. Profiling relied on immunoSEQ multiplex PCR, and the TCRdb table lists in-frame clones only, not all of them. Found here are around 710,000 clones, under 15% of them singletons; the top ten hold more than 0.1%. V gene TRBV5-1 combines with J gene TRBJ2-7; no firm D call. The origin of this receptor is a man aged 25-45 years with type 1 diabetes. The specimen sequenced was naive CD4+ T cells from blood. The CDR3 DNA reads as TGCGCCAGCAGCTTGGTTAGGGACGAGCAGTACTTC. Encoded protein: CASSLVRDEQYF.